The sequence of this TCR beta chain was determined in a study of blood T cells in healthy people across ages (dated by TCRdb to the mid-2010s). Turning to the overall study: Template switching captured roughly one uniquely barcoded TCR beta cDNA molecule per two T cells in model experiments. The study measured age-related changes in TCR beta repertoire diversity using deep sequencing normalized with unique cDNA molecular identifiers. The donors were divided into four age groups: young (average roughly 17 years), middle-aged (about 40), aged (under 70) and long-lived (nearly 85). To avoid experimental bias, donors of different ages were spread randomly across the sequencing lanes. The study analyzed two additional independent replicas of 1 million unique cDNA reads from the same blood draw for two donors, one aged 18 to 29 and one aged 80 or older. Findings and caveats that apply to the study as a whole: The percentage of naive T cells measured by flow cytometry correlated strongly with observed TCR beta diversity. Because profiling used bulk unsorted PBMCs, naive and antigen-experienced compartments could not be compared conclusively. Compared with the aged group, more naive CD4+ T cells, fewer expanded clones and increased TCR diversity were shown by the long-lived group, suggesting age selection. As age increased, observed TCR beta diversity per million T cells dropped in a roughly linear way, and a significant reduction was already evident by age about 40. Because donor CMV infection status was unknown, age-related changes in expanded clonotypes were potentially confounded. Estimates of total diversity based on one million sequenced T cells were considered lower bounds and underestimates.

From its cysteine to its phenylalanine, the CDR3 spans 12 amino acids. Only CDR3 DNA remains: 36 bases, in frame from the first base. Reading the germline V gene (reference sequence) gives CDR1 LGHDT and CDR2 YNNKEL. Trimming takes 5 bases from V and 6 bases from J, and the germline ends sit 11 bases apart. The donors were 40 or so Caucasian individuals from Russia, aged roughly 6 to 100 years, who were systemically healthy. Around 9.8 milliliters of peripheral blood were collected from each donor into EDTA-treated Vacutainer tubes. Ficoll-Paque density-gradient centrifugation was used to isolate PBMCs, with at least 6 million per sample. Trizol reagent was used to extract total RNA from the PBMCs, yielding at least 6 micrograms per sample. The percentages of naive CD45RAhigh/CD27high T cells were determined by flow cytometry on a PBMC aliquot from every donor. This clonotype was seen a handful of times. It has no known antigen specificity. Base qualities are not at hand, and no much larger clone is one base apart.

Preparation of the library involved 5' RACE. Sequencing relied on an Illumina HiSeq 2500. A second PCR of about 7 to 12 cycles was run with a J-beta primer mix and a sample-barcoded 5' primer. A template-switch 5' adaptor carrying 12 random nucleotides introduced a unique molecular identifier onto each TCR beta cDNA molecule. Each sample yielded at least 2.5 million CDR3-containing paired-end reads. First-strand cDNA was synthesized from all RNA with the Mint cDNA synthesis kit, primed by a TRBC-specific oligonucleotide. After uracil-DNA glycosylase treatment, a first 18-cycle PCR used universal primers M1SS and BC2_uni_R on all cDNA. The original methods were these. Each sample was normalized by randomly selecting 1 million high-quality reads, each carrying a distinct molecular identifier. Reads with shared molecular identifiers were discarded instead of being binned into consensus sequences. MiTCR, run with a Q25 quality threshold and the strictest error-elimination algorithm, handled CDR3 identification, clonotype clustering and error correction. A nonparametric unseen species model with Euler transformation was used to estimate lower-bound total TCR beta diversity. Starting from the raw public reads, TCRdb applied fastp trimming at Q25, assembled clones with MiXCR and retained in-frame beta chains. Rows with a matching CDR3 protein are joined into one entry that keeps the most common DNA and genes. TCRdb's processing, not the authors' own work, is the source of the V and J calls. This sample comprises roughly 1.7 million distinct CDR3 sequences, roughly 32% of them detected only once. Around 11% of the sample is taken by the ten largest.

Sequenced: blood. This receptor was identified in a woman under 40 in good health. The rearranged chain carries TRBV3-1 and TRBJ2-7; the D gene is perhaps TRBD1, on 6 matching bases. The CDR3 corresponds to CASSATGSEQYF. At the DNA level, the sequence is TGTGCCAGCAGCGCTACAGGGAGCGAGCAGTACTTC.